This TCR beta chain originates from a study of blood T cell repertoires in COVID-19. Participant age was roughly 18 to 89 years, and participants resided in fewer than 25 US areas. Participants' reported clinical history set cohort assignment. TCRdb's copy holds only in-frame clones and misses some; the assay was immunoSEQ multiplex PCR. The sample has nearly 250,000 clones, roughly 85% seen once; the top ten hold approximately 9%. Between the trimmed V and J ends, which lost 5 bases and 5 bases, there was a span of 13 bases. Germline values: CDR1 SEHNR, CDR2 FQNEAQ (reference sequence). CDR3 size: 13 residues.

This rearrangement joins TRBV7-9 to TRBJ2-7; possible D gene TRBD2, 5 bases. Sequences were obtained from PBMCs or T cells enriched from blood (not recorded which). The TCR originated in a woman aged 45-65 years with acute COVID-19. The CDR3 loop reads CASSAWTGDEQYF. The CDR3 nucleotides are TGTGCCAGCAGCGCCTGGACTGGGGACGAGCAGTACTTC.